The 8 T cell receptor beta chains given below trace back to one sample, sequenced in a study of cytomegalovirus exposure and HLA in healthy donors. Only in-frame clones appear in the TCRdb table, and some are missing; sequencing was by immunoSEQ multiplex PCR. The data show under 300,000 clones, nearly 90% seen once. Sequenced sample: PBMCs. The receptors here all came from a woman between 18 and 29 years old in good health and CMV-seronegative.

This clone was seen only once. The chain recombines TRBV6-6 with TRBJ1-4; no definite D call. Germline CDR1 and CDR2: MNHNY and SVGAGI (reference sequence). The V gene lost 11 bases and the J gene lost 3 bases, with 7 bases spanning the gap. CDR3 length: 11 amino acids. The CDR3 DNA is TGTGCCGGCGGGTCTAATGAAAAACTGTTTTTT. This translates into CAGGSNEKLFF.

The gene calls are TRBV2 and TRBJ1-6; D not resolved. Per germline, CDR1 SNHLY and CDR2 FYNNEI. This CDR3 region has 15 residues. Trimming took off 7 bases at V and 0 bases at J, with 10 bases between the two ends. CDR3 sequence reads: CASNSLSSYNSPLHF. The CDR3 DNA reads as TGTGCCAGCAATTCCCTCAGCTCCTATAATTCACCCCTCCACTTT.

The chain uses TRBV9 and TRBJ1-4; 8 bases align to TRBD1. In germline, CDR1 is SGDLS, CDR2 YYNGEE. V shed 4 bases and J 5 bases; nucleotides not matched to a gene: 4. The CDR3 is 14 amino acids. CDR3 bases: TGTGCCAGCAGCATAACAGGGGGAAATGAAAAACTGTTTTTT. Its protein product is CASSITGGNEKLFF.

The V call is TRBV6-5, the J call TRBJ2-3; the match to TRBD2 covers 8 bases. Germline V CDR1 and CDR2: MNHEY, SVGAGI. After removal of 2 bases from V and 3 bases from J, the junction contained 4 bases not matched to a gene. The CDR3 runs to 15 residues. CDR3 region: CASSYSGTRTDTQYF. DNA for the CDR3: TGTGCCAGCAGTTACAGCGGGACTAGAACAGATACGCAGTATTTT.

The CDR3 loop is CASSLGPGLTGELFF. The DNA of the CDR3 is TGTGCCAGCAGTCTTGGTCCAGGGTTGACCGGGGAGCTGTTTTTT. The chain has TRBV4-2 and TRBJ2-2; D is perhaps TRBD1 (5 bases). The germline V and J ends were trimmed by 6 bases and 5 bases, with 16 bases remaining between them. CDR3 length: 15 residues. The germline gives CDR1 LGHNA, CDR2 YNFKEQ.

The rearrangement joins TRBV9 to TRBJ2-7; 9 bases align to TRBD1. V was pared by 0 bases and J by 2 bases, with 3 bases of the junction left unmatched. The germline CDR1 and CDR2 sequences are SGDLS and YYNGEE. This CDR3 region has 15 residues. In DNA form, the CDR3 reads TGTGCCAGCAGCGTAGCGACAGGGGGGCCCTACGAGCAGTACTTC. Translated: CASSVATGGPYEQYF.

The V gene is TRBV28, the J gene TRBJ1-5; weak D call: TRBD1 (6 bases). CDR3 size: 14 residues. V was trimmed by 5 bases and J by 5 bases, leaving 13 bases between them. CDR1 is MDHEN and CDR2 is SYDVKM in the germline V gene. CDR3 amino acids: CASSHPTGHQPQHF. For the CDR3, the DNA is TGTGCCAGCAGTCACCCGACAGGTCATCAGCCCCAGCATTTT.

This chain uses TRBV5-6 with TRBJ2-1; 10 nucleotides align to TRBD1. This CDR3 has 15 residues. J was trimmed by 4 bases and V by 4 bases; bases with no gene match: 5. Germline V gene data show CDR1 as SGHDT and CDR2 as YYEEEE. The CDR3 DNA sequence: TGTGCCAGCAGCCGGACAGGGGGTTATTACAATGAGCAGTTCTTC. Its translation: CASSRTGGYYNEQFF.